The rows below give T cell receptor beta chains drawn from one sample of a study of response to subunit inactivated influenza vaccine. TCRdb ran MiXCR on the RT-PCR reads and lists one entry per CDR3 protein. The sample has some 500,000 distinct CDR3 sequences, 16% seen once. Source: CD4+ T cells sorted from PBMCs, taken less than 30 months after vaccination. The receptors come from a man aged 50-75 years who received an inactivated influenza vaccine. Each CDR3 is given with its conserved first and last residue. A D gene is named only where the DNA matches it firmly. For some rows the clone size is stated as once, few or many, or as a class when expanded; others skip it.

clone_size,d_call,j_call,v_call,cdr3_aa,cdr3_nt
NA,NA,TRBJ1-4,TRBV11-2,CASSSRTAPDEKLFF,TGTGCCAGCAGCTCGAGGACCGCTCCAGACGAAAAACTGTTTTTT
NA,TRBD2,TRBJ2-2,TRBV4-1,CASSQGLAGADGELFF,TGCGCCAGCAGCCAGGGACTAGCGGGGGCGGACGGGGAGCTGTTTTTT
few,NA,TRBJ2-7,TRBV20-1,CSAIGPFGSYEQYF,TGCAGTGCTATAGGACCTTTTGGCTCCTACGAGCAGTACTTC
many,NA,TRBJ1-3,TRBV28,CASSTRWGSGNTIYF,TGTGCCAGCAGTACACGGTGGGGGTCTGGAAACACCATATATTTT
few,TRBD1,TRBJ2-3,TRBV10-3,CAISPGGRSTDTQYF,TGTGCCATCAGTCCAGGGGGCAGGAGCACAGATACGCAGTATTTT
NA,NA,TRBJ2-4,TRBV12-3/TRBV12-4,CASPEDGTKKNF,TGTGCCAGCCCTGAGGACGGAACAAAGAAGAACTTC
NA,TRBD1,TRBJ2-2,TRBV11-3,CASSLGQGFSGELFF,TGTGCCAGCAGCTTGGGACAGGGGTTCTCCGGGGAGCTGTTTTTT
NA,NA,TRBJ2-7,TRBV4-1,CASSQAVRAPYEQYF,TGCGCCAGCAGCCAAGCGGTTCGAGCGCCGTACGAGCAGTACTTC
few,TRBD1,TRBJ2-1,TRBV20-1,CSARRTGILF,TGCAGTGCTAGGCGGACAGGGATCCTCTTC
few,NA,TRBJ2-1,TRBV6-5,CASSYSGPNEQFF,TGTGCCAGCAGTTACTCGGGGCCAAATGAGCAGTTCTTC
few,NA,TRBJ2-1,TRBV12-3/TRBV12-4,CASSRGSPYNEQFF,TGTGCCAGCAGTCGGGGCTCACCCTACAATGAGCAGTTCTTC
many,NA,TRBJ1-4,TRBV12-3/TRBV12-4,CASSLGGNEKLFF,TGTGCCAGCAGTTTAGGGGGGAATGAAAAACTGTTTTTT
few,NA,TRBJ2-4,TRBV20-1,CSASTGVPRNIQYF,TGCAGTGCCTCGACGGGTGTGCCGAGAAACATTCAGTACTTC